This TCR beta chain came from a study of beta chain features in type 1 diabetes. The study reverse transcribed the entire isolated RNA, so it sequenced expressed TCRB transcripts. Assay: immunoSEQ multiplex PCR; the TCRdb copy retains only in-frame clones and omits some. The data contain roughly 45,000 clones, 50% of them singletons. CDR3 length equals 14 residues. Germline lookup yields CDR1 MNHEY and CDR2 SMNVEV (reference sequence). The V gene end was trimmed by 5 bases and the J gene end by 1 base; junction bases not matched to a gene: 5. The clonotype originates from a woman aged 25 to 39 in good health. Sequenced sample: stem cell memory CD4+ T cells from blood. V usage is TRBV27 and J usage is TRBJ2-7; 7 nucleotides align to TRBD1. This chain's CDR3 is CASSRQGKSYEQYF. In DNA form, the CDR3 reads TGTGCCAGCAGTCGACAGGGAAAATCCTACGAGCAGTACTTC.